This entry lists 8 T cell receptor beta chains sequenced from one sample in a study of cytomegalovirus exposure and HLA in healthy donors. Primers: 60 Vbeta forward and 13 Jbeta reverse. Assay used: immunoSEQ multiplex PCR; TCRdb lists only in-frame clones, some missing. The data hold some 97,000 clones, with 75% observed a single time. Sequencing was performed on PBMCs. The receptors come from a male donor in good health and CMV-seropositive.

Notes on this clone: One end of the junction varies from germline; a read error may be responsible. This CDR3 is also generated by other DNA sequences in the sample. The CDR3 nucleotides are TGTGCCAGTAGTTACTCGGAGGGGGCCACTGAAGCTTTCTTT. This encodes CASSYSEGATEAFF. The chain joins TRBV6-5 to TRBJ1-1; 7 nucleotides agree with TRBD1. The CDR3 covers 14 residues. Looked up from germline, CDR1 is MNHEY and CDR2 is SVGAGI.

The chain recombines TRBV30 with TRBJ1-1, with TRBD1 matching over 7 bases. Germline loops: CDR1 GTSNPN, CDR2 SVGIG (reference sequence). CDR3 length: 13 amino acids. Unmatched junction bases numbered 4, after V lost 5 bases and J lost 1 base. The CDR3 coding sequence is TGTGCCTGGGACAGGGCGTGGAACACTGAAGCTTTCTTT. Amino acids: CAWDRAWNTEAFF.

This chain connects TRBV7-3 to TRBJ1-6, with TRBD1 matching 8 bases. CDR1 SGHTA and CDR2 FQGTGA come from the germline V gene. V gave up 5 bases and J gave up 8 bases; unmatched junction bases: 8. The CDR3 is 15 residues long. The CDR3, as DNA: TGTGCCAGCAGCACCCGGACAGGGTCGGATTCACCCCTCCACTTT. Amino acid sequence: CASSTRTGSDSPLHF.

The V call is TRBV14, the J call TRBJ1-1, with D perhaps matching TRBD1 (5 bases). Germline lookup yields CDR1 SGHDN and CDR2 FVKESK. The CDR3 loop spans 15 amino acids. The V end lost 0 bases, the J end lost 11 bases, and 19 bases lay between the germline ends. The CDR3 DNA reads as TGTGCCAGCAGCCAAGATTTAACAGGAACTATGGGGGCTTTCTTT. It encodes CASSQDLTGTMGAFF.

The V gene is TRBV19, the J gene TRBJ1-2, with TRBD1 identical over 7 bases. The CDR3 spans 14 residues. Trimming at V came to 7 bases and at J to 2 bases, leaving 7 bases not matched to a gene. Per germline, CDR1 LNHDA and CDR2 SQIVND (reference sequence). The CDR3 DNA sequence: TGTGCCAGTACCCGGACAGGTATGAACTATGGCTACACCTTC. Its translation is CASTRTGMNYGYTF.

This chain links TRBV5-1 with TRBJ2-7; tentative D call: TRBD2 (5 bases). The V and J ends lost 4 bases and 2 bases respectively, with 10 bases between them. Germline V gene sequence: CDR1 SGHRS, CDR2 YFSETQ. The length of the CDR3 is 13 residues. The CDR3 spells CASSLTGTYEQYF. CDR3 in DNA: TGCGCCAGCAGCCTGACGGGGACCTACGAGCAGTACTTC.

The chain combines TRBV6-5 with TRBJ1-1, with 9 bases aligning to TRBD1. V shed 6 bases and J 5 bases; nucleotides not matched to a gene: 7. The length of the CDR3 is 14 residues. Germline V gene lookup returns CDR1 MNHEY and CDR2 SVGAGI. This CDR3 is CASSYRGRGTEAFF. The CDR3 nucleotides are TGTGCCAGCAGCTACAGGGGGCGCGGAACTGAAGCTTTCTTT.

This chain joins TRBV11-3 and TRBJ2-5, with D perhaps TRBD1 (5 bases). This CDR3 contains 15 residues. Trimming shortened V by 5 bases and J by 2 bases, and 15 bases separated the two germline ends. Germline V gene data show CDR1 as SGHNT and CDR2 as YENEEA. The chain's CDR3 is CASSPLLDSQETQYF. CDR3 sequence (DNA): TGTGCCAGCAGCCCACTTCTTGACAGTCAAGAGACCCAGTACTTC. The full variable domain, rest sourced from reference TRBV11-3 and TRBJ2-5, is EAGVVQSPRYKIIEKKQPVAFWCNPISGHNTLYWYLQNLGQGPELLIRYENEEAVDDSQLPKDRFSAERLKGVDSTLKIQPAELGDSAVYLCASSPLLDSQETQYFGPGTRLLVL.